Sequencing of this T cell receptor beta chain was carried out in a study of cytomegalovirus exposure and HLA in healthy donors. Donors had nominal health at sampling but likely had unrecorded immune exposures. With respect to this clone: Its antigen is not known. At the DNA level, this CDR3 is encoded by other sequences in the same sample as well.

Germline CDR1 is SGDLS and CDR2 is YYNGEE. The CDR3 runs 15 residues. The ends were cut back, 1 base at V and 1 base at J, with 11 bases in the middle. Findings of the study overall: Exclusion as indistinguishable affected some V segments, including TRBV6-2 and TRBV6-3. Later work showed greater clonal expansion in HLA-associated TCR beta chains than in equally common others. Many donors carried some public TCRs, although rarity characterized most TCR sequences.

The PCR contained 60 Vbeta and 13 Jbeta primers. Data came from immunoSEQ multiplex PCR; TCRdb stores just in-frame clones and leaves some out. Of about 130,000 clones in the sample, just under 75% were seen once. Sequenced: PBMCs. This TCR was sampled from a man between 40 and 49 years old in good health and CMV-seropositive. The chain employs TRBV9 and TRBJ1-1; D ambiguous. The CDR3 coding sequence is TGTGCCAGCAGCGTACATAATGGGCAGAACACTGAAGCTTTCTTT. Translated, it gives CASSVHNGQNTEAFF.